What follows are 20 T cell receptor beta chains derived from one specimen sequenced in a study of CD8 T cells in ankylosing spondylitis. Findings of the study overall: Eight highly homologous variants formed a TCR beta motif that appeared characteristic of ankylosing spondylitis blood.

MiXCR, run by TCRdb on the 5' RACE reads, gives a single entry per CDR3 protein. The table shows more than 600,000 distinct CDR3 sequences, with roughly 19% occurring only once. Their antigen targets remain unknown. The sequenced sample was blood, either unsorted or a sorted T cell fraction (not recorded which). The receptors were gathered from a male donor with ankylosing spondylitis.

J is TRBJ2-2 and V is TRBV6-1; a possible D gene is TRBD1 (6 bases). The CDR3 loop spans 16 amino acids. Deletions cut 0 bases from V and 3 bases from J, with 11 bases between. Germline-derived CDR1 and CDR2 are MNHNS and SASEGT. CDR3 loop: CASSEAPGHDTGELFF. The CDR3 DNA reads TGTGCCAGCAGTGAAGCTCCGGGACACGACACCGGGGAGCTGTTTTTT.

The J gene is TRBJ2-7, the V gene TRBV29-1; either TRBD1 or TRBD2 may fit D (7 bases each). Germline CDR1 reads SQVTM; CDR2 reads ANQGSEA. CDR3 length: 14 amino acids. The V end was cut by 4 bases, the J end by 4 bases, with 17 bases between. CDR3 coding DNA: TGCAGCGTTGTGGTCAGGGGGGGTTTGTACGAGCAGTACTTC. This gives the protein CSVVVRGGLYEQYF.

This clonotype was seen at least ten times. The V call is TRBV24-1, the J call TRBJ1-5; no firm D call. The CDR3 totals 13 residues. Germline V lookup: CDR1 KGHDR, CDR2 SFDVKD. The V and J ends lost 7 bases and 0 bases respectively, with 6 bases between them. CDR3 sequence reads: CATRNNSNQPQHF. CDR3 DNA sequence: TGTGCCACCAGGAACAATAGCAATCAGCCCCAGCATTTT.

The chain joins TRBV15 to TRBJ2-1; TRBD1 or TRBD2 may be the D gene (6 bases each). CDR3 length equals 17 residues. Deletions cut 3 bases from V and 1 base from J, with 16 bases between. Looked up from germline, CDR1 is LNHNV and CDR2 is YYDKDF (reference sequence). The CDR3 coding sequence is TGTGCCACCAGCAGTTGGGGGGCCGTGGGTTCCTACAATGAGCAGTTCTTC. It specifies CATSSWGAVGSYNEQFF. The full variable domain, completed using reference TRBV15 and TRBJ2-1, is DAMVIQNPRYQVTQFGKPVTLSCSQTLNHNVMYWYQQKSSQAPKLLFHYYDKDFNNEADTPDNFQSRRPNTSFCFLDIRSPGLGDTAMYLCATSSWGAVGSYNEQFFGPGTRLTVL.

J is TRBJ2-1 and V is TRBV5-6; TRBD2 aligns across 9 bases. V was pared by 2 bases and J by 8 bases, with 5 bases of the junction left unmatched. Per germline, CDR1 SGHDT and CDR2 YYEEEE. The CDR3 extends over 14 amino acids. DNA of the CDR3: TGTGCCAGCAGCTTTTTAGCGGGAGCCCATGAGCAGTTCTTC. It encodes CASSFLAGAHEQFF.

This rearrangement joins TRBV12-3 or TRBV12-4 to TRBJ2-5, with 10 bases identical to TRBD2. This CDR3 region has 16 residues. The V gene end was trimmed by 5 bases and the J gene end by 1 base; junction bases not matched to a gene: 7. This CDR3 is CASSGPSGGFQETQYF. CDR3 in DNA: TGTGCCAGCAGTGGCCCTAGCGGGGGCTTCCAAGAGACCCAGTACTTC.

DNA of the CDR3: TGTGCCAGCAGCCCATGGGCGGGACTAGCCACAGATACGCAGTATTTT. Amino acids: CASSPWAGLATDTQYF. V usage is TRBV7-9 and J usage is TRBJ2-3, with 9 bases matching TRBD2. The V gene's germline CDR1 is SEHNR and CDR2 FQNEAQ (reference sequence). After removal of 5 bases from V and 2 bases from J, the junction contained 8 bases not matched to a gene. CDR3 length equals 16 residues.

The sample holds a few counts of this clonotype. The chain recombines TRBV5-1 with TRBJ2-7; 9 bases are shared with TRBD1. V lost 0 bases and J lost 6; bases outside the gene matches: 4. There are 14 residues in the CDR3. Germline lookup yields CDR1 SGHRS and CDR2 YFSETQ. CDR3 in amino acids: CASSLGGTGIEQYF. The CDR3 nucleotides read TGCGCCAGCAGCTTGGGCGGGACAGGGATCGAGCAGTACTTC.

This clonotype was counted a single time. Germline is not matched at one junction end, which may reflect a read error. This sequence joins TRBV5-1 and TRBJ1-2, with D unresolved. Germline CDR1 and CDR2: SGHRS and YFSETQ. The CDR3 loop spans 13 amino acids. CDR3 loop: CASSLEQSDGCTF. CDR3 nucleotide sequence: TGCGCCAGCAGCTTGGAACAGTCTGATGGCTGCACCTTC.

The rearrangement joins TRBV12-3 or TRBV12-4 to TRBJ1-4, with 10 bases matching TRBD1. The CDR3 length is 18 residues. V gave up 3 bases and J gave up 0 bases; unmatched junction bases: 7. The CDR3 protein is CASSFRTGGLATNEKLFF. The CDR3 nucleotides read TGTGCCAGCAGTTTCCGGACAGGGGGACTTGCAACTAATGAAAAACTGTTTTTT.

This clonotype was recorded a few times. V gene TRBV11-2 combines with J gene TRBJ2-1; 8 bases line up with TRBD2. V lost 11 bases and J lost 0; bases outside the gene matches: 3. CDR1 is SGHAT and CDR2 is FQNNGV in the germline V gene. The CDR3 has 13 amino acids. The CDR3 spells CAGSGDSYNEQFF. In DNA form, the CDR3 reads TGTGCCGGTAGCGGGGACTCCTACAATGAGCAGTTCTTC. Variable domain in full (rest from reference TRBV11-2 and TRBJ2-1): EAGVAQSPRYKIIEKRQSVAFWCNPISGHATLYWYQQILGQGPKLLIQFQNNGVVDDSQLPKDRFSAERLKGVDSTLKIQPAKLEDSAVYLCAGSGDSYNEQFFGPGTRLTVL.

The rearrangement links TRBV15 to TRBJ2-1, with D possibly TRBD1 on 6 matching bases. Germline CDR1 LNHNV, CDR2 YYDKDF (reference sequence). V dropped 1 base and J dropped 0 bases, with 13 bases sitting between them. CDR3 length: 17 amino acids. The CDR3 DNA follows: TGTGCCACCAGCAGAGTTGGACAGACAGGCTCCTACAATGAGCAGTTCTTC. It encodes CATSRVGQTGSYNEQFF.

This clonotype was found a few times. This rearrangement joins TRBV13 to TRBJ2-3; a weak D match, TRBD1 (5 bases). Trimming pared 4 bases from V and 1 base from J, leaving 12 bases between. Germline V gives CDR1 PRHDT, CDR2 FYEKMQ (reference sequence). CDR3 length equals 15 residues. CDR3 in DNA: TGTGCCAGCAGCTCCAGGGAATGGGGCACAGATACGCAGTATTTT. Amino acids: CASSSREWGTDTQYF.

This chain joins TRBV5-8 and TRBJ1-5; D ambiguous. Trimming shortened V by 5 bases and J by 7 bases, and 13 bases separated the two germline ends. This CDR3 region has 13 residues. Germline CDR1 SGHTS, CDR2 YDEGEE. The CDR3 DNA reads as TGTGCCAGCAGTTACGACGTGGGGCAGCCCCAGCATTTT. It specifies CASSYDVGQPQHF. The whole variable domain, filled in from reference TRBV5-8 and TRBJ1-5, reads EAGVTQSPTHLIKTRGQQATLRCSPISGHTSVYWYQQALGLGLQFLLWYDEGEERNRGNFPPRFSGRQFPNYSSELNVNALELEDSALYLCASSYDVGQPQHFGDGTRLSIL.

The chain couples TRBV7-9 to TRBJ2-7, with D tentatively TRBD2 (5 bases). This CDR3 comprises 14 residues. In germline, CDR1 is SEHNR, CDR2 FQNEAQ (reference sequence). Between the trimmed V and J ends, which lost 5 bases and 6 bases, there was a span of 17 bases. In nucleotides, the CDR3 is TGTGCCAGCAGCGGCTGGCTGTTGGCGGGCGAGCAGTACTTC. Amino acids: CASSGWLLAGEQYF.

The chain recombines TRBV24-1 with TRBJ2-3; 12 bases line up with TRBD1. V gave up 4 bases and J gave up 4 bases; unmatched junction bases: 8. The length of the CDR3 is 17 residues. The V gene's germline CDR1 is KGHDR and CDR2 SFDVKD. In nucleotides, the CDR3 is TGTGCCACCAGTGACCCTCCGGGACAGGGGGCATCAGATACGCAGTATTTT. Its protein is CATSDPPGQGASDTQYF.

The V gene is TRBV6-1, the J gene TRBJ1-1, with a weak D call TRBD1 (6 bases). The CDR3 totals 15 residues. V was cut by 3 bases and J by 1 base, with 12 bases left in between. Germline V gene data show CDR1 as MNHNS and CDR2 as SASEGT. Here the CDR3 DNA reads TGTGCCAGCAGTGACAGGGGCTTTAAGAACACTGAAGCTTTCTTT. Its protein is CASSDRGFKNTEAFF.

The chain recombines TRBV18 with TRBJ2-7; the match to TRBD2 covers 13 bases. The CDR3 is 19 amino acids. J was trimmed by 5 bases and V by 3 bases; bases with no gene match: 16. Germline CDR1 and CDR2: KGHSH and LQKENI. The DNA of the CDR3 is TGTGCCAGCTCACCCGGACAGGAGACTAGCGGGAGGAAAGCAAACGAGCAGTACTTC. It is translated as CASSPGQETSGRKANEQYF.

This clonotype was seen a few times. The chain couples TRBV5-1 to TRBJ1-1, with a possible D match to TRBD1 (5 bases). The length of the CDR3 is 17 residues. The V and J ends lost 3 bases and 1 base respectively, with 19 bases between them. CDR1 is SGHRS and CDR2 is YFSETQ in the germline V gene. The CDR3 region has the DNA TGCGCCAGCAGCTCAAACGACCGCGCGAGGGGGAACACTGAAGCTTTCTTT. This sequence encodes CASSSNDRARGNTEAFF.

The CDR3 loop is CSVVGANEKLFF. The CDR3 nucleotides read TGCAGCGTTGTCGGGGCTAATGAAAAACTGTTTTTT. The chain has TRBV29-1 and TRBJ1-4; D gene unclear. The germline V gene has CDR1 SQVTM and CDR2 ANQGSEA. The CDR3 contains 12 residues. With 4 bases removed from V and 3 bases from J, the gap between germline ends came to 6 bases.